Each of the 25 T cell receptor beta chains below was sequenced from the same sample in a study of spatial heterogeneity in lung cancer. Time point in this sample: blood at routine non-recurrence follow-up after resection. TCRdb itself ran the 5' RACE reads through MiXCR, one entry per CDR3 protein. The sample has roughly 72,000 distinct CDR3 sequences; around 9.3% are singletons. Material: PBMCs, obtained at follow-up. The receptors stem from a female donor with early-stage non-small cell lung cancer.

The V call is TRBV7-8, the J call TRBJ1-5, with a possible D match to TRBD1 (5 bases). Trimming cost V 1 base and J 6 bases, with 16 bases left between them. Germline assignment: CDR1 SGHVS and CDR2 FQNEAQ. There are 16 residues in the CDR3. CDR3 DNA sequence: TGTGCCAGCAGCTTAGTAGGTGGAAGGACACTTCAGCCCCAGCATTTT. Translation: CASSLVGGRTLQPQHF.

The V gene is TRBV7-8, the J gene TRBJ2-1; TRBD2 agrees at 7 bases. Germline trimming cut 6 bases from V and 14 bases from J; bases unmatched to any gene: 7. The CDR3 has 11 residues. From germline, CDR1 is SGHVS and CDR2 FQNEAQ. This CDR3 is CASRLGGREFF. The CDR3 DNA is TGTGCCAGCAGACTCGGGGGGAGGGAGTTCTTC.

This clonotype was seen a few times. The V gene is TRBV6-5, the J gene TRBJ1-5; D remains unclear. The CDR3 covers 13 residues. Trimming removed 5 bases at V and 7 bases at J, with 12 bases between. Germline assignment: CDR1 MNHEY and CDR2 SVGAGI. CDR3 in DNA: TGTGCCAGCAGTCGCGGGGAGGACCAGCCCCAGCATTTT. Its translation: CASSRGEDQPQHF.

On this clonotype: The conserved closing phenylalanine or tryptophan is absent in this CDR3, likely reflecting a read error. CDR3 DNA sequence: TGTGCCAGCAGCCCGCTAGCGGGAGGGCCGGGAGATACGCAGTATATT. Its translation: CASSPLAGGPGDTQYI. The V gene is TRBV7-2, the J gene TRBJ2-3; the match to TRBD2 covers 12 bases. Germline loops: CDR1 SGHTA, CDR2 FQGNSA. There are 16 residues in the CDR3. V trimming: 5 bases; J trimming: 5 bases; junction bases outside the gene matches: 8.

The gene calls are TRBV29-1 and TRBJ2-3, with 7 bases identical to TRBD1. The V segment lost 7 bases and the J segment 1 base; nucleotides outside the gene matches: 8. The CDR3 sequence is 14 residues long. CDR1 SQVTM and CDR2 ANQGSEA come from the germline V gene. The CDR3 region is CSAGTAGGTDTQYF. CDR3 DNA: TGCAGCGCAGGGACAGCAGGGGGCACAGATACGCAGTATTTT.

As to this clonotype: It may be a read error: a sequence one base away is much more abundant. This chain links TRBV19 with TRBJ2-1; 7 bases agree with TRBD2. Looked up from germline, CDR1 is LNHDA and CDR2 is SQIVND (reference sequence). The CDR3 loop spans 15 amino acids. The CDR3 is CASSIASGSCNEQFF. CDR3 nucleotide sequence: TGTGCCAGTAGTATAGCTAGCGGCTCCTGCAATGAGCAGTTCTTC.

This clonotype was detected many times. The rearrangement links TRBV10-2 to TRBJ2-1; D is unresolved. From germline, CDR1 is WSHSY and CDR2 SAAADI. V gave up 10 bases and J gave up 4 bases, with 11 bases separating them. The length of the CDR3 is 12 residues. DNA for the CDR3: TGCGCCACCTATCGGACGTACAATGAGCAGTTCTTC. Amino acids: CATYRTYNEQFF.

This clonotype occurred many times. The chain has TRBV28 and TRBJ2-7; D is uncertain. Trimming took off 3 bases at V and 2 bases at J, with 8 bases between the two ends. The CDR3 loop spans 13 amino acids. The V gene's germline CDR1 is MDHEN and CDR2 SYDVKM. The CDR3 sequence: CASSFLRAYEQYF. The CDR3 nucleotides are TGTGCCAGCAGTTTTCTTAGGGCCTACGAGCAGTACTTC.

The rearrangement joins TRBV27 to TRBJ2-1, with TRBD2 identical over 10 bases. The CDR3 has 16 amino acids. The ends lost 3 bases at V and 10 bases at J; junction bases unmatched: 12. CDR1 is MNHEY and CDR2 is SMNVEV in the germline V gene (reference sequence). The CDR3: CASSFPPKAGGGEQFF. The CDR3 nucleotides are TGTGCCAGCAGTTTTCCCCCGAAAGCGGGAGGGGGCGAGCAGTTCTTC.

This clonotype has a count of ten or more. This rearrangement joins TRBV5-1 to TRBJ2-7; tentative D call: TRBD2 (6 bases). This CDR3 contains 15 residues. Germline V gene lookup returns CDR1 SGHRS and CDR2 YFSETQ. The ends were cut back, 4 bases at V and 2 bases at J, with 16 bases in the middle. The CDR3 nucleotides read TGCGCCAGCAGCCCGGGGGTCACCGGTCCCTACGAGCAGTACTTC. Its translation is CASSPGVTGPYEQYF.

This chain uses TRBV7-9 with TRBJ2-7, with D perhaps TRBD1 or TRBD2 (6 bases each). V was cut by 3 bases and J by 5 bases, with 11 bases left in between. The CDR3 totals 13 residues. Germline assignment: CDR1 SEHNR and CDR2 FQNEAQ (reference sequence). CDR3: CASSFSGAHEQYF. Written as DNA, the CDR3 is TGTGCCAGCAGCTTTTCGGGGGCCCACGAGCAGTACTTC.

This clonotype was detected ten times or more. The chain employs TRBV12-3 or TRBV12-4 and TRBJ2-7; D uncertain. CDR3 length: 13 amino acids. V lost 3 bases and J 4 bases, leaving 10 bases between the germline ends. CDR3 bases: TGTGCCAGCAGTTTGGGCGGTCGGTACGAGCAGTACTTC. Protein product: CASSLGGRYEQYF.

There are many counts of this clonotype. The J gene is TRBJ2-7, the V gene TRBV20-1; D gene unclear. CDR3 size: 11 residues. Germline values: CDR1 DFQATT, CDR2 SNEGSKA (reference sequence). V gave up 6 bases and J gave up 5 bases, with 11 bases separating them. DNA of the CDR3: TGCAGTGCCCCCGTTACAGACGAGCAGTACTTC. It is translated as CSAPVTDEQYF.

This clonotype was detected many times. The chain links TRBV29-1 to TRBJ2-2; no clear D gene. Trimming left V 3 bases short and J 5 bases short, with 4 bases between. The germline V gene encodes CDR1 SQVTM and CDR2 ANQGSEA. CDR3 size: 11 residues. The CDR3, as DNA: TGCAGCGTTGATCAAACCGGGGAGCTGTTTTTT. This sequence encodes CSVDQTGELFF.

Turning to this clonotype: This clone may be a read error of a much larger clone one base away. In DNA, the CDR3 is TGTGCCACCAGCACGGAGCGGGACATAAATGAGCAGTACTTC. Amino acids: CATSTERDINEQYF. V is TRBV15 and J is TRBJ2-1, with D possibly matching TRBD2 (7 bases). The DNA end favors TRBJ2-7, so the J call may be wrong. CDR3 size: 14 residues. Germline CDR1 reads LNHNV; CDR2 reads YYDKDF (reference sequence).

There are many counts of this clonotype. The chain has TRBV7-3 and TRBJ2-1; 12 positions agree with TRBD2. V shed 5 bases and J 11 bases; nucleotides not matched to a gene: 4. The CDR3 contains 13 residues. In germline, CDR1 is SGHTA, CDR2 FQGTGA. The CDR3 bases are TGTGCCAGCAGCGGGGGACTAGCGGGCCAGCAGTTCTTC. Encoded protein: CASSGGLAGQQFF.

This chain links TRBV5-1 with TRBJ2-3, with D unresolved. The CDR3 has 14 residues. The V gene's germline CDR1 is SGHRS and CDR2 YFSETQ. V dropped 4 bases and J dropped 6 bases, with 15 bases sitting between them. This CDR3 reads CASSPGSRADTQYF. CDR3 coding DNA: TGCGCCAGCAGCCCCGGTTCTCGAGCGGATACGCAGTATTTT.

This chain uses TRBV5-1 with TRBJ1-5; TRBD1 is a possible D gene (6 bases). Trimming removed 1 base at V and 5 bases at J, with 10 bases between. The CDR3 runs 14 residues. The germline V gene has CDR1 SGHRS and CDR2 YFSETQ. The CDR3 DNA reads TGCGCCAGCAGCTTGAGGGGGACCGATCAGCCCCAGCATTTT. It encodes CASSLRGTDQPQHF.

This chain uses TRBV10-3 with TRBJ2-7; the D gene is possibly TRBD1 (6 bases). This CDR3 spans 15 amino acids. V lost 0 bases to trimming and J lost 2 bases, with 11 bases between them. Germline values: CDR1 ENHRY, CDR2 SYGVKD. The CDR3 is CAISESIQGPYEQYF. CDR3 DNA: TGTGCCATCAGTGAGTCCATTCAGGGGCCCTACGAGCAGTACTTC.

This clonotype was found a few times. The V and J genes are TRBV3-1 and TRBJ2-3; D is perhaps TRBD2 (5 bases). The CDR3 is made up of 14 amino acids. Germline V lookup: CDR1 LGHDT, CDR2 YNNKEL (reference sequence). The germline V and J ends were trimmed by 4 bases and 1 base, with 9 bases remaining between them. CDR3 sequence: CASSPGIGTDTQYF. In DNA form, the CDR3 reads TGTGCCAGCAGCCCGGGGATCGGCACAGATACGCAGTATTTT.

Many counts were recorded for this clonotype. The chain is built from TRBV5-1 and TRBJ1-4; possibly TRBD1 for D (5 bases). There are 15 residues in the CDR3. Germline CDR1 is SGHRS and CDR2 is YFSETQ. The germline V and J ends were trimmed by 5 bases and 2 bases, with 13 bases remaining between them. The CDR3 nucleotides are TGCGCCAGCAGGGAGCAGGGTTTGACTAATGAAAAACTGTTTTTT. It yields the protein CASREQGLTNEKLFF.

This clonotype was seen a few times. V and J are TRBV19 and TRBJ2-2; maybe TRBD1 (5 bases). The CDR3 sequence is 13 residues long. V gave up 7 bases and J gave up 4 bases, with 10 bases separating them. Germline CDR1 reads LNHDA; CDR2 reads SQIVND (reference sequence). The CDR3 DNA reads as TGTGCCAGTAAGGGGTCCACCACCGGGGAGCTGTTTTTT. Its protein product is CASKGSTTGELFF. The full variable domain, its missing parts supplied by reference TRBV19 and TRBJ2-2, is DGGITQSPKYLFRKEGQNVTLSCEQNLNHDAMYWYRQDPGQGLRLIYYSQIVNDFQKGDIAEGYSVSREKKESFPLTVTSAQKNPTAFYLCASKGSTTGELFFGEGSRLTVL.

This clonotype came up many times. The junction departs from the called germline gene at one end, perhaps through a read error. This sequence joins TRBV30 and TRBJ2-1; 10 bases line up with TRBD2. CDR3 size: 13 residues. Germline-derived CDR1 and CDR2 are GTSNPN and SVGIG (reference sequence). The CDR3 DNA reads TGTGCCTGGAGTGCGGGAAGCGGGGGGGCTTTGAGTTTC. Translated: CAWSAGSGGALSF. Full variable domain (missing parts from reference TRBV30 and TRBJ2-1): SQTIHQWPATLVQPVGSPLSLECTVEGTSNPNLYWYRQAAGRGLQLLFYSVGIGQISSEVPQNLSASRPQDRQFILSSKKLLLSDSGFYLCAWSAGSGGALSFGPGTRLTVL.

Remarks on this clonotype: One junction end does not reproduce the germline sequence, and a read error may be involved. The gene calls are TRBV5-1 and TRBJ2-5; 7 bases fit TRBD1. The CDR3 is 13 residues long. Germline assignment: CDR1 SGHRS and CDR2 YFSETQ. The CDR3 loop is CACSPGTEETQYF. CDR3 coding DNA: TGCGCCTGCAGCCCGGGGACAGAAGAGACCCAGTACTTC.

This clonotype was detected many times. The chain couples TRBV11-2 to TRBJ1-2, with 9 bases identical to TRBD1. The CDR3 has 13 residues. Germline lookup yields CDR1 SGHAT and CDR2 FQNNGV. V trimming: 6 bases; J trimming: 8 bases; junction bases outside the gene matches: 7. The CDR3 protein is CASRTTGGEGYTF. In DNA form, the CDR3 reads TGTGCCAGCAGGACGACAGGGGGTGAAGGCTACACCTTC.